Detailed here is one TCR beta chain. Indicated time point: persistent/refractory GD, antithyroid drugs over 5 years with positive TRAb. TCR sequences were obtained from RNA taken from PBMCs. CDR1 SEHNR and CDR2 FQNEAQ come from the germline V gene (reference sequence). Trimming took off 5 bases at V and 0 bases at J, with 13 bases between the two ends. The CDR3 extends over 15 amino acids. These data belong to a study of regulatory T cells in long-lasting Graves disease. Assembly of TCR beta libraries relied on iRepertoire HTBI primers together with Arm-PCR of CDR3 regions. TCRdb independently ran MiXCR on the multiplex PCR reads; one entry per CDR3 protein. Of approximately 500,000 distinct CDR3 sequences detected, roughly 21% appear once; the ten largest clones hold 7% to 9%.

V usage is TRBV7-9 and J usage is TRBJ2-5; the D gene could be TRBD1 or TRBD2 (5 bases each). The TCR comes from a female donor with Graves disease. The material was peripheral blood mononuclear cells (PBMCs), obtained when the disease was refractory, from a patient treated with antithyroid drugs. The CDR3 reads CASSPHGANQETQYF. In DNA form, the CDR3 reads TGTGCCAGCAGCCCGCACGGGGCAAACCAAGAGACCCAGTACTTC.